These 11 T cell receptor beta chains came from one sample sequenced in a study of shared clonotypes between healthy human individuals. Using immunoSEQ multiplex PCR, the repertoire was profiled, and TCRdb retains in-frame clones only, with some absent. The repertoire includes some 630,000 clones, 55% to 75% of them detected once, and under 2% sits in the top ten. Source material: memory CD4+ T cells sorted from blood. Subset here: CD45RA-negative fraction. The receptors shown here come from a woman in her twenties or thirties in good health.

V usage is TRBV6-1 and J usage is TRBJ2-7; D is unclear. Germline V gene data show CDR1 as MNHNS and CDR2 as SASEGT. This CDR3 has 12 amino acids. Trimming took off 6 bases at V and 6 bases at J, with 12 bases between the two ends. Here the CDR3 reads CASRKSASEQYF. As DNA, the CDR3 is TGTGCCAGCAGGAAGTCGGCATCCGAGCAGTACTTC.

The rearrangement uses TRBV7-9 and TRBJ1-2; D gene unclear. Per germline, CDR1 SEHNR and CDR2 FQNEAQ (reference sequence). The CDR3 sequence is 13 residues long. The V gene lost 1 base and the J gene lost 5 bases, with 8 bases spanning the gap. The CDR3 region is CASSLGRDYGYTF. In nucleotides, the CDR3 is TGTGCCAGCAGCTTAGGGAGAGATTATGGCTACACCTTC.

The J gene is TRBJ2-1, the V gene TRBV2, with 8 bases fitting TRBD2. V shed 8 bases and J 3 bases; nucleotides not matched to a gene: 9. The CDR3 totals 15 residues. Germline V lookup: CDR1 SNHLY, CDR2 FYNNEI. The CDR3 DNA reads as TGTGCCAGCGAGGGGGGTACTAGCGGCTACAATGAGCAGTTCTTC. Protein sequence: CASEGGTSGYNEQFF.

The V call is TRBV28, the J call TRBJ2-1; 9 bases line up with TRBD2. V gave up 2 bases and J gave up 6 bases; unmatched junction bases: 5. There are 15 residues in the CDR3. The germline gives CDR1 MDHEN, CDR2 SYDVKM. The CDR3 region has the DNA TGTGCCAGCAGTTTACTTCAGCGGGAGGTCAATGAGCAGTTCTTC. The encoded protein is CASSLLQREVNEQFF. Full variable domain (outside the CDR3, taken from reference TRBV28 and TRBJ2-1): DVKVTQSSRYLVKRTGEKVFLECVQDMDHENMFWYRQDPGLGLRLIYFSYDVKMKEKGDIPEGYSVSREKKERFSLILESASTNQTSMYLCASSLLQREVNEQFFGPGTRLTVL.

This clone was recorded a few times. This chain links TRBV27 with TRBJ2-7; 10 nucleotides align to TRBD2. Trimming removed 4 bases from V and 4 bases from J; junction bases left unmatched: 7. CDR1 is MNHEY, CDR2 SMNVEV, per germline (reference sequence). The CDR3 is 15 residues long. Written as DNA, the CDR3 is TGTGCCAGCAGTTCTCCAGCGGGAGGGAGATACGAGCAGTACTTC. This gives the protein CASSSPAGGRYEQYF.

In the case of this clone: Other DNA sequences in the same sample also yield this CDR3. The rearrangement links TRBV19 to TRBJ1-1; 8 bases fit TRBD1. The V gene's germline CDR1 is LNHDA and CDR2 SQIVND (reference sequence). The CDR3 spans 15 residues. The V segment lost 2 bases and the J segment 0 bases; nucleotides outside the gene matches: 2. This chain's CDR3 is CASSITTGVNTEAFF. CDR3 bases: TGTGCCAGTAGTATAACGACAGGGGTGAACACTGAAGCTTTCTTT.

The chain uses TRBV5-1 and TRBJ2-3, with TRBD1 as a possible D gene (6 bases). V was pared by 7 bases and J by 2 bases, with 14 bases between. Germline V gene sequence: CDR1 SGHRS, CDR2 YFSETQ. The CDR3 length is 14 residues. The CDR3 nucleotides are TGCGCCAGCCAAATCGGACAGACCACAGATACGCAGTATTTT. Translated: CASQIGQTTDTQYF.

V usage is TRBV28 and J usage is TRBJ1-2; TRBD1 agrees at 8 bases. CDR1 MDHEN and CDR2 SYDVKM come from the germline V gene. The V and J ends lost 4 bases and 7 bases, in that order; junction bases with no gene match: 8. This CDR3 is 14 amino acids long. DNA of the CDR3: TGTGCCAGCAGTTGGGGGGGACAGGTTTCTGGCTACACCTTC. Its protein product is CASSWGGQVSGYTF.

The chain carries TRBV4-1 and TRBJ2-4, with D perhaps matching TRBD1 or TRBD2 (5 bases each). V was trimmed by 2 bases and J by 9 bases, leaving 11 bases between them. CDR3 length equals 13 residues. Germline CDR1 MGHRA, CDR2 YSYEKL. CDR3 nucleotides: TGCGCCAGCAGCCAAAAGGGAGACAGCATTCAGTACTTC. Amino acids: CASSQKGDSIQYF.

This chain links TRBV5-1 with TRBJ1-5, with D possibly TRBD1 on 5 matching bases. V was pared by 0 bases and J by 1 base, with 8 bases between. The CDR3 spans 15 residues. Germline lookup yields CDR1 SGHRS and CDR2 YFSETQ. CDR3 loop: CASSLVSGSNQPQHF. The CDR3 DNA sequence: TGCGCCAGCAGCTTGGTGTCAGGGAGCAATCAGCCCCAGCATTTT.

The rearrangement links TRBV30 to TRBJ1-1; no firm D call. V shed 2 bases and J shed 0 bases, with 7 bases lying between them. This CDR3 region has 13 residues. Germline CDR1 is GTSNPN and CDR2 is SVGIG (reference sequence). DNA for the CDR3: TGTGCCTGGAGTAGAGGGATGAACACTGAAGCTTTCTTT. Protein: CAWSRGMNTEAFF.